This T cell receptor (beta chain) derives from a study of CD8 T cells in Susac syndrome (dated by TCRdb to the late 2010s). General notes on the study: Whether CD8+ T cell activation and differentiation in Susac syndrome was antigen driven was tested using repertoire sequencing. The clonality of the CD8+ T cell repertoire was compared across 11 to 12 healthy donors, around 14 Susac syndrome patients and around 16 multiple sclerosis patients.

On this clonotype itself: What antigen it recognizes has not been identified. Base-call qualities are not available, and no considerably larger clone is one nucleotide away.

RNA was extracted using the RNeasy kit, and roughly 0.5 to 1 ug of the RNA was reverse transcribed with random hexamers. TCR beta CDR3 regions were amplified with the immunoSEQ multiplex PCR assay covering 54 Vbeta and 13 Jbeta segments. To correct PCR amplification bias, a synthetic template baseline was used for both primer optimization and computational correction. Per the source publication's procedure: Reads were annotated to V, D and J genes according to IMGT and were analyzed with immunoSEQ Analyzer, with only productive sequences retained. Clonality was calculated as one minus the Shannon entropy normalized by log2 of the number of productive unique sequences. For each patient and control, public and private clones were evaluated among the 100 most prevalent clones. Clones were defined as Susac-specific when absent from the healthy and MS cohorts, from approximately 1,100 published viral clones and from other ImmuneACCESS disease sequences. TCRdb itself trimmed the public reads at Q25 with fastp, ran MiXCR and retained productive beta chains. Rows with one shared CDR3 protein collapse into an entry with the most common genes and DNA. V and J calls and clone size were set by TCRdb, not the authors. This sample is represented by around 180,000 distinct CDR3 sequences; approximately 95% of them were singletons. In total, the top ten clones hold around 0.15% of the sample.

General study outcomes and caveats: The study acknowledged that relatively few individuals were included in the TCR sequencing and HLA analysis.

Peripheral blood CD8+ and CD4+ T cells from healthy donors, Susac syndrome patients and multiple sclerosis patients were profiled by high-throughput TCR beta sequencing. Treatment-naive patients with stable or active relapsing-remitting disease fulfilling revised McDonald criteria were used as multiple sclerosis controls. Bulk CD8+ and CD4+ T cells were purified by magnetic negative isolation, while CD8+ TEMRA cells were enriched using FACS. Blood was drawn into EDTA tubes, processed within 24 hours, and PBMCs were isolated by density gradient centrifugation. PBMCs intended for TCR sequencing were cryopreserved in liquid nitrogen and were subsequently thawed in a 37 degrees C water bath. Purity of sorted or isolated CD4+, CD8+ and CD8+ TEMRA cells was at least 90%. This TCR came from a human donor with multiple sclerosis. The specimen was CD8+ T cells from PBMCs.

The CDR3 reads as follows: CASSLVFAGANTGELFF. The nucleotide sequence is given as TGTGCCAGCAGTTTAGTTTTCGCGGGAGCGAACACCGGGGAGCTGTTTTTT. The chain couples TRBV27 to TRBJ2-2, with 7 bases matching TRBD2. Compared with germline, V lacks 2 bases and J lacks 0 bases; bases without a gene match: 6. CDR1 MNHEY and CDR2 SMNVEV are derived from the germline V gene (reference sequence). The CDR3 measures 17 amino acids from cysteine to phenylalanine. Only the CDR3 part of the read is kept: 51 bases, read in frame from the first base.